The 2 T cell receptor beta chains below were found in one sample sequenced in a study of technical replicates of blood from a handful of donors. TCRdb keeps only in-frame clones here, not all; method: immunoSEQ multiplex PCR. The sample has about 80,000 clones, 85% to 95% seen once. Source material: T cells isolated from PBMCs. The receptors derive from a human donor in good health.

This clone was found once. The chain couples TRBV27 to TRBJ2-7, with D uncertain. The ends were cut back, 3 bases at V and 2 bases at J, with 8 bases in the middle. Germline assignment: CDR1 MNHEY and CDR2 SMNVEV (reference sequence). This CDR3 is 13 amino acids long. Here the CDR3 reads CASSFRGAYEQYF. The CDR3 DNA follows: TGTGCCAGCAGTTTTCGAGGCGCCTACGAGCAGTACTTC.

The chain combines TRBV10-3 with TRBJ1-1; D might be TRBD1 (5 bases). Germline CDR1 ENHRY, CDR2 SYGVKD. The CDR3 is 13 amino acids. V was trimmed by 8 bases and J by 0 bases, leaving 10 bases between them. The CDR3 DNA sequence: TGTGCCATCGGTACGACAGTGAACACTGAAGCTTTCTTT. This codes for CAIGTTVNTEAFF.